This T cell receptor beta chain was documented in a study of Graves' ophthalmopathy and Graves' hyperthyroidism. General study results and limits: Appearing in blood as well were most expanded thyroid clonotypes above 0.001 frequency. Ophthalmopathy and stable hyperthyroidism were discriminated by a 13-signature model, with roughly 90% sensitivity and 70% to 84% specificity.

Amplifying from RNA transcripts, the study obtained TCR beta CDR3 regions. After a first-round RT-PCR with HTBI primers, a second-round multiplex PCR was run. Each CDR3 protein gets one entry after TCRdb re-called the multiplex PCR reads with MiXCR. Of 600,000 to 650,000 distinct CDR3 sequences in the sample, about 20% were seen once. V was cut by 1 base and J by 3 bases, with 7 bases left in between. The CDR3 extends over 13 amino acids. In germline, CDR1 is SGHRS, CDR2 YFSETQ. This clonotype was observed many times. Its antigen is not identified. Ophthalmopathy not arising within 18 months of follow-up defined hyperthyroidism as stable.

The sample comprised peripheral blood. This TCR derives from a woman in her late teens or twenties with stable Graves' hyperthyroidism. Some clones in this sample may be carry-over from other donors' samples. The gene calls are TRBV5-1 and TRBJ1-1; D gene ambiguous. This chain's CDR3 is CASSLTSDTEAFF. The CDR3 DNA follows: TGCGCCAGCAGCTTGACATCGGACACTGAAGCTTTCTTT.